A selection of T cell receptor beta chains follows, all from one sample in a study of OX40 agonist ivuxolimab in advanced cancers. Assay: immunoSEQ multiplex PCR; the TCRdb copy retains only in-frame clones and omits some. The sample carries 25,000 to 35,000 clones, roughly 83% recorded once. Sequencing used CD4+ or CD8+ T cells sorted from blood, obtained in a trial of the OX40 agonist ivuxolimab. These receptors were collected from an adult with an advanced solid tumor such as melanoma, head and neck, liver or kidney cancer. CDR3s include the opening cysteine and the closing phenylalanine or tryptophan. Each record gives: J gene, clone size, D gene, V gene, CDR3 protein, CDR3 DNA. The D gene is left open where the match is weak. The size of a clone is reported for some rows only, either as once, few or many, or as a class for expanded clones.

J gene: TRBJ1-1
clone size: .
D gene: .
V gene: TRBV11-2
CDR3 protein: CASSLMTVGTEAFF
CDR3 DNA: TGTGCCAGCAGCTTAATGACAGTCGGCACTGAAGCTTTCTTT

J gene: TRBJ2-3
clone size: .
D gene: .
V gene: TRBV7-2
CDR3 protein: CASSLGGSDTQYF
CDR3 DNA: TGTGCCAGCAGCCTAGGAGGTTCAGATACGCAGTATTTT

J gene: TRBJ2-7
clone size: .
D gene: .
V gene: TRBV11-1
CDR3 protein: CASSLGRNYEQYF
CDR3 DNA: TGTGCCAGCAGCTTAGGCAGAAACTACGAGCAGTACTTC

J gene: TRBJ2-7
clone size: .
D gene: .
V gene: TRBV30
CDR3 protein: CAWSVLGNEQYF
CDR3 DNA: TGTGCCTGGAGTGTATTGGGGAACGAGCAGTACTTC

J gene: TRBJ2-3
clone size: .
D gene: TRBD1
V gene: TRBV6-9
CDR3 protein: CASSDGQGSDTQYF
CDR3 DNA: TGTGCCAGCAGTGATGGACAGGGGTCAGATACGCAGTATTTT

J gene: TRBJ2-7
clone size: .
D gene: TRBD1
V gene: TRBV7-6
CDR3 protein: CASSSGQGAAYEQYF
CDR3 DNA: TGTGCCAGCAGCTCGGGACAGGGGGCGGCCTACGAGCAGTACTTC

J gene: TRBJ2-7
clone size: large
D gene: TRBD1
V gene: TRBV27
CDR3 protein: CASKQDRGSYEQYF
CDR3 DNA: TGTGCCAGCAAACAGGACAGGGGGTCCTACGAGCAGTACTTC

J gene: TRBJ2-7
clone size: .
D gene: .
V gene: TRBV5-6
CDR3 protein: CASSLHPGAEQYF
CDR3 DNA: TGTGCCAGCAGCTTGCACCCGGGAGCCGAGCAGTACTTC

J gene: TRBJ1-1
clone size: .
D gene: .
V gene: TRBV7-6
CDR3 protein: CASSSLDRLEGAFF
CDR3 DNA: TGTGCCAGCAGCTCCCTGGACCGGCTTGAGGGAGCTTTCTTT

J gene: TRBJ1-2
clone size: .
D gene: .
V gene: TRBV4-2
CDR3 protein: CASSQDPLGYTF
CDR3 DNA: TGTGCCAGCAGCCAAGATCCCCTTGGCTACACCTTC